This TCR beta chain was documented in a study of CD8 T cells in Susac syndrome. Study conclusions and caveats: The study conceded that relatively few individuals underwent its TCR sequencing and HLA analysis.

After extraction with the RNeasy kit, about 0.45 to 1 ug of the RNA was reverse transcribed using random hexamers. The method of amplification for TCR beta CDR3 was immunoSEQ multiplex PCR, covering 54 Vbeta and 13 Jbeta. TCRdb redid the calling of the immunoSEQ multiplex PCR reads with MiXCR, one entry per CDR3 protein. The table has around 200,000 distinct CDR3 sequences, around nine tenths seen once. Note on this clonotype: Its antigen is still unknown.

The CDR3 extends over 16 amino acids. Germline lookup yields CDR1 LNHNV and CDR2 YYDKDF (reference sequence). Trimming cost V 2 bases and J 0 bases, with 8 bases left between them. The authors negatively isolated CD8+ and CD4+ T cells and FACS-enriched TEMRA cells. The chain recombines TRBV15 with TRBJ2-6; weak D call: TRBD1 (6 bases). The sample comprised CD8+ T cells from PBMCs. This clonotype was obtained from a human donor with multiple sclerosis. CDR3 nucleotides: TGTGCCACCAGCAGAAAGACAGGCTCTGGGGCCAACGTCCTGACTTTC. Translated, it gives CATSRKTGSGANVLTF.